This T cell receptor (beta chain) was identified during a study of cytotoxic CD8 clonotypes in ibrutinib-treated CLL. In the study overall: Response samples came after a median roughly 11 months of treatment, range 6 to 36. Study results and limitations: Clonality went higher at ibrutinib response and then dropped back toward baseline at progression. Samples from sustained-remission and progressing patients were taken at different times.

Method: immunoSEQ multiplex PCR; TCRdb's copy keeps in-frame clones and lacks some. The sample has 110,000 to 150,000 clones; 60% to 85% are singletons. Notes on this clone: What it binds is unknown.

Germline CDR1 SGHAT, CDR2 FQDESV (reference sequence). Trimming pared 1 base from V and 6 bases from J, leaving 6 bases between. This CDR3 region has 13 residues. The source of this sequence is a human donor with chronic lymphocytic leukemia. The starting material was PBMCs, obtained after 24 months of ibrutinib treatment. The gene calls are TRBV11-1 and TRBJ2-2; D remains ambiguous. The CDR3 DNA sequence: TGTGCCAGCAGCTTAGGTGCTCCCGGGGAGCTGTTTTTT. It yields the protein CASSLGAPGELFF. The whole variable domain, remainder taken from reference TRBV11-1 and TRBJ2-2, is EAEVAQSPRYKITEKSQAVAFWCDPISGHATLYWYRQILGQGPELLVQFQDESVVDDSQLPKDRFSAERLKGVDSTLKIQPAELGDSAMYLCASSLGAPGELFFGEGSRLTVL.